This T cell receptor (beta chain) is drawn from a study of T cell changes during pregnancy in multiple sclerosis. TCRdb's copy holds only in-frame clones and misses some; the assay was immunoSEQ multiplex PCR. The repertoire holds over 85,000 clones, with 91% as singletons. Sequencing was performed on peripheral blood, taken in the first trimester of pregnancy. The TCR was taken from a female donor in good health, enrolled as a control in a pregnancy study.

The CDR3 spells CASSVRVNEKLFF. CDR3 bases: TGTGCCAGCAGCGTACGGGTTAATGAAAAACTGTTTTTT. The genes are TRBV9 and TRBJ1-4, with no clear D. Trimming took off 1 base at V and 4 bases at J, with 5 bases between the two ends. The CDR3 extends over 13 amino acids. The germline CDR1 and CDR2 sequences are SGDLS and YYNGEE.